These 5 T cell receptor beta chains came from one sample sequenced in a study of T cell clones after liver transplantation. Sequencing was performed with immunoSEQ multiplex PCR; in TCRdb, only in-frame clones are kept and a portion is missing. This repertoire shows tens of thousands of clones, about 70% found once; its top ten account for approximately 16%. The specimen was CD4+ T cells from blood, collected before liver transplant. The receptors originated from a human donor who received a liver transplant.

CDR3 DNA sequence: TGTGCCAGCAGTGGGACAAGAACAGATACGCAGTATTTT. It specifies CASSGTRTDTQYF. The V call is TRBV6-1, the J call TRBJ2-3; a weak D match, TRBD1 (5 bases). This CDR3 region has 13 residues. With 4 bases removed from V and 3 bases from J, the gap between germline ends came to 8 bases. CDR1 and CDR2 from the germline V gene are MNHNS and SASEGT.

This chain links TRBV28 with TRBJ1-4; TRBD1 matches at 8 bases. CDR3 length: 15 amino acids. Germline lookup yields CDR1 MDHEN and CDR2 SYDVKM. J gave up 0 bases and V 3 bases, and 0 bases lay outside the gene matches. CDR3 DNA sequence: TGTGCCAGCAGTTTGACAGGGGCAACTAATGAAAAACTGTTTTTT. It is translated as CASSLTGATNEKLFF.

This chain connects TRBV6-6 to TRBJ1-1, with a tentative D call TRBD1 (6 bases). This CDR3 is 13 amino acids long. Germline lookup yields CDR1 MNHNY and CDR2 SVGAGI (reference sequence). Trimming took 2 bases from V and 8 from J, leaving 12 bases between them. The CDR3 DNA is TGTGCCAGCAGTTACAGTGACAGGCAAGAAGCTTTCTTT. Its protein product is CASSYSDRQEAFF.

There are a few counts of this clone. The gene calls are TRBV7-2 and TRBJ1-5; D unresolved. The V end was cut by 0 bases, the J end by 7 bases, with 10 bases between. Germline V CDR1 and CDR2: SGHTA, FQGNSA. CDR3 length equals 14 residues. The CDR3 DNA reads as TGTGCCAGCAGCTTAGCGACCCGGGAGCAGCCCCAGCATTTT. It is translated as CASSLATREQPQHF.

The chain joins TRBV27 to TRBJ1-6; 11 bases map to TRBD1. CDR3 size: 15 residues. J gave up 10 bases and V 4 bases, and 6 bases lay outside the gene matches. The germline V gene has CDR1 MNHEY and CDR2 SMNVEV (reference sequence). CDR3 sequence reads: CASSSSGTGGSPLHF. As DNA, the CDR3 is TGTGCCAGCAGTTCCTCCGGGACAGGGGGATCACCCCTCCACTTT.